This T cell receptor beta chain stems from a study of response to subunit inactivated influenza vaccine. General study findings and limits: Each seasonal influenza vaccination, the authors suggested, recruits few new T cells.

Trimming removed 0 bases from V and 5 bases from J, with 11 bases in between. CDR3 size: 15 residues. Germline V gene data show CDR1 as SGHDN and CDR2 as FVKESK. Using its own MiXCR run on the RT-PCR reads, TCRdb lists one record per CDR3 protein. The sample holds roughly 630,000 distinct CDR3 sequences; 13% to 15% are singletons and the top ten take 7.5% to 8%. This clonotype was counted a few times. Its antigen is not identified. This clonotype was obtained from a man between 45 and 60 years old who received an inactivated influenza vaccine. The rearrangement joins TRBV14 to TRBJ2-1; maybe TRBD2 (6 bases). The sample was PBMCs from blood, taken 14 to 15 days before vaccination. CDR3 protein: CASSQEGLWDNEQFF. The CDR3 nucleotides read TGTGCCAGCAGCCAAGAGGGACTCTGGGACAATGAGCAGTTCTTC.